The subject of this entry is one TCR beta chain. This sample was taken from a study of blood T cell repertoires in COVID-19. For the study at large: Donors in the United States, Italy and Spain gave samples during acute or convalescent COVID-19. T cells, B-cell-depleted T cells, or PBMCs supplied cDNA or gDNA.

In the study's own analysis: Reference gene primer amplification gave nucleated cell count estimates. Assay: immunoSEQ multiplex PCR; the TCRdb copy retains only in-frame clones and omits some. V and J calls plus clone size are reproduced from that table; the DNA served to infer D and trimming. The data show 5,500 to 7,000 clones, 70% to 90% seen once. The sequenced sample consisted of peripheral blood. The TCR originated in a human donor in a cohort sampled during active COVID-19.

CDR3 sequence: CASSYTAAGYTF. The CDR3 region has the DNA TGTGCCAGCAGTTACACAGCCGCTGGCTACACCTTC. The V gene is TRBV6-2 or TRBV6-3, the J gene TRBJ1-2; D call uncertain. V lost 2 bases and J 7 bases, leaving 8 bases between the germline ends. Germline CDR1 MNHEY, CDR2 SVGEGT. The CDR3 is made up of 12 amino acids.